This T cell receptor beta chain derives from a study of blood T cell repertoires in COVID-19. Study-level background: The United States, Italy and Spain were the sources of the acute and convalescent COVID-19 samples.

The CDR3 length is 17 residues. Germline V lookup: CDR1 SGHAT, CDR2 FQNNGV. V was pared by 2 bases and J by 6 bases, with 8 bases of the junction left unmatched. Under the authors' procedure: Estimation of nucleated cell counts was performed using reference gene primer amplification. Using immunoSEQ multiplex PCR, the repertoire was profiled, and TCRdb retains in-frame clones only, with some absent. V and J calls and clone size are those listed in that table; D and trimming were worked out from the DNA. The data hold some 270,000 clones, with 75% to 90% observed a single time. This clone was picked up a small number of times.

The chain joins TRBV11-2 to TRBJ1-3, with 12 bases identical to TRBD1. The TCR originated in a woman in her 70s with acute or convalescent COVID-19. The sequencing sample was made of peripheral blood. The CDR3 is CASSLSSGTGGVNTIYF. The DNA of the CDR3 is TGTGCCAGCAGCTTATCCTCCGGGACAGGGGGCGTAAACACCATATATTTT.